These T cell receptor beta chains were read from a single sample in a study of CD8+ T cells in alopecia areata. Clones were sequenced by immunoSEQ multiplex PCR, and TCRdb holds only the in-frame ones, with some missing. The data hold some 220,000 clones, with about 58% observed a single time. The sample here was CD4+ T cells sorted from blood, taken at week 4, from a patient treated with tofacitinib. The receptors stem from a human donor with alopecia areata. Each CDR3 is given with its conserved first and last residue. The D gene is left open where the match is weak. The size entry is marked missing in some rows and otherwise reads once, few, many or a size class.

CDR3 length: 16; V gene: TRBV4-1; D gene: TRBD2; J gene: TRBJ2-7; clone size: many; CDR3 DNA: TGCGCCAGCAGCCAGATAGGACTAGCGGGAAACTACGAGCAGTACTTC; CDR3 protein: CASSQIGLAGNYEQYF
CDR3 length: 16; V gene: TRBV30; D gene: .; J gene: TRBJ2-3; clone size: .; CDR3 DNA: TGTGCCTGGAGTCGGCCCCAGGGAATTCGCACAGATACGCAGTATTTT; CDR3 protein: CAWSRPQGIRTDTQYF
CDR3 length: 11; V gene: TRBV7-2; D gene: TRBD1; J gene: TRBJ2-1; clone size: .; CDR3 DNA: TGTGCCAGCAGCTTAGACAGGGGGCAGTTCTTC; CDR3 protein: CASSLDRGQFF
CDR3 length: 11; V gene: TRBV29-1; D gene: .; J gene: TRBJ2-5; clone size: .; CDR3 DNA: TGCAGCGTTGTCCCAGGGGAGACCCAGTACTTC; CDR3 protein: CSVVPGETQYF
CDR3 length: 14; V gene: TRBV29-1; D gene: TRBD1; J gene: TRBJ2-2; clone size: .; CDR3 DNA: TGCAGCGTTCGGGGACAGGGATCCACCGGGGAGCTGTTTTTT; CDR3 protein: CSVRGQGSTGELFF
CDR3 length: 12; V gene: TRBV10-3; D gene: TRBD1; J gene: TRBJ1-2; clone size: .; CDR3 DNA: TGTGCCATCAGTGAGACAGGGGGTGGCTACACCTTC; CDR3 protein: CAISETGGGYTF
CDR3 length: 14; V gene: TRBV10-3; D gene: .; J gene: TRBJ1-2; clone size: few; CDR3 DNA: TGTGCCATCAGTGATTATGCAGAGCACTATGGCTACACCTTC; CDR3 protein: CAISDYAEHYGYTF
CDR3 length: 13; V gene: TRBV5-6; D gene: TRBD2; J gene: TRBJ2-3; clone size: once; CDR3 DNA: TGTGCCAGCACCGCACCCGGGGGGGATACGCAGTATTTT; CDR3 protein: CASTAPGGDTQYF
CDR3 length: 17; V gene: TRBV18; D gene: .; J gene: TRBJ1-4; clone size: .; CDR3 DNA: TGTGCCAGCTCACCATCCTCTCCAGGGTCAACTAATGAAAAACTGTTTTTT; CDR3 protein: CASSPSSPGSTNEKLFF
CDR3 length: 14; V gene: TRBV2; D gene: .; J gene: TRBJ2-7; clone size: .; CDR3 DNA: TGTGCCAGCAGTGAAAGGCAGGGCTCCTACGAGCAGTACTTC; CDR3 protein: CASSERQGSYEQYF
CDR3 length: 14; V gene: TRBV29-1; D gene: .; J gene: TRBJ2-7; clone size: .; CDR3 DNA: TGCAGCGTTGCCCTACAGGCTAGACTTTACGAGCAGTACTTC; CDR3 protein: CSVALQARLYEQYF
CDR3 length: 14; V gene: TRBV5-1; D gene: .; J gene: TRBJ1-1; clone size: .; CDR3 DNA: TGCGCCAGCAGCTTGGACGCTTTGAACACTGAAGCTTTCTTT; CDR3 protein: CASSLDALNTEAFF
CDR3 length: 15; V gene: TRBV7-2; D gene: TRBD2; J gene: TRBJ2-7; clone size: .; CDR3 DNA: TGTGCCAGCAGCCGAGAGGGGAGGGCCTCCTACGAGCAGTACTTC; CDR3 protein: CASSREGRASYEQYF
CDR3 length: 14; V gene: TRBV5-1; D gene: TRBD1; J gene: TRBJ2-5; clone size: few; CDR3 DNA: TGCGCCAGCAGCACGGGGGACAGGAAAGAGACCCAGTACTTC; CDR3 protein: CASSTGDRKETQYF
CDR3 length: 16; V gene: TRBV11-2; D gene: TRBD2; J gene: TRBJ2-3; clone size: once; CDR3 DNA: TGTGCCAGCAGCTCAGGCCTAGCGGCTGACACAGATACGCAGTATTTT; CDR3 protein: CASSSGLAADTDTQYF
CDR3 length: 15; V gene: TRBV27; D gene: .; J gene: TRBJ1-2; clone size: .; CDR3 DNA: TGTGCCAGCAGTTTGGGAACCGGGGGGGAATATGGCTACACCTTC; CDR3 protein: CASSLGTGGEYGYTF
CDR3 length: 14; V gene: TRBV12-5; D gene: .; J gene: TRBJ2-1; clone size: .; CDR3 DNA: TGTGCTAGTGGTGGGCCTGTATCCTACAATGAGCAGTTCTTC; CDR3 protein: CASGGPVSYNEQFF
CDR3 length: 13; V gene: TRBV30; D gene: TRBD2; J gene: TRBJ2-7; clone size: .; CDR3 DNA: TGTGCCTGGAGTGTACTAGGTAGCGGGGGTAGATACTTC; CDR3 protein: CAWSVLGSGGRYF
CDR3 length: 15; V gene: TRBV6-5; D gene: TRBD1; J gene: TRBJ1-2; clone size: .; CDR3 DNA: TGTGCCAGCGGACGGGCGGGACAGGGGACCTATGGCTACACCTTC; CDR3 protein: CASGRAGQGTYGYTF
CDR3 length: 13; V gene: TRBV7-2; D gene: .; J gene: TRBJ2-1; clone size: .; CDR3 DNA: TGTGCCAGCAGCCCCCGACAGAGGGACGAGCAGTTCTTC; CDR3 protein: CASSPRQRDEQFF
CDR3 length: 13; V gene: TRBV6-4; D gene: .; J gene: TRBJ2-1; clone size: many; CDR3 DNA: TGTGCCAGCAGTGACTCAGACCGGAATGAGCAGTTCTTC; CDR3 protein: CASSDSDRNEQFF
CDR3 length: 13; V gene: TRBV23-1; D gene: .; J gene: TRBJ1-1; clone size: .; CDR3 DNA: TGCGCCAGCAGTCATACGAATGGGACTGAAGCTTTCTTT; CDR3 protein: CASSHTNGTEAFF
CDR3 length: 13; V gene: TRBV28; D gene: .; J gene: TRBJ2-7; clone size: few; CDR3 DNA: TGTGCCAGCAGCCAACCTAGGCTCGCGGGGCAGTACTTC; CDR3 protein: CASSQPRLAGQYF
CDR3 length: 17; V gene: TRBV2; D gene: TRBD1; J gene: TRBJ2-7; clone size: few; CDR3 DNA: TGTGCCAGCACCTATACCATGAAGGGACAGGATGTAGCCGAGCAGTACTTC; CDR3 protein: CASTYTMKGQDVAEQYF
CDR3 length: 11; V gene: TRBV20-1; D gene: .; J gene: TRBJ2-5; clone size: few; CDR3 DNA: TGCAGTGGTACGGATCAAGAGACCCAGTACTTC; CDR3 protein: CSGTDQETQYF
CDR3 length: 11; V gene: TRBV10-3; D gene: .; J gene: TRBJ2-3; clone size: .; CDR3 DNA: TGTGCCATCAGTATACAGGCTACGCAGTATTTT; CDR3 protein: CAISIQATQYF
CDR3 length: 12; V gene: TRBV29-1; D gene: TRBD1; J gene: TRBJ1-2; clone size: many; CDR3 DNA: TGCAGCGTTGACTCAACAGGGGATGGCTACACCTTC; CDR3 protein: CSVDSTGDGYTF
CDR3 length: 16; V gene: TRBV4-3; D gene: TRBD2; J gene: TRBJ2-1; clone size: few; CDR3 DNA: TGCGCCAGCAGCCAAGATTGGCGGGGGGGCATCTATGAGCAGTTCTTC; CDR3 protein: CASSQDWRGGIYEQFF
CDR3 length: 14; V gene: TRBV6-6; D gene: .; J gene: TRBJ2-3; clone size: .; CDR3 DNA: TGTGCCAGCAGTTACCCTACGGGCACAGATACGCAGTATTTT; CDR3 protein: CASSYPTGTDTQYF
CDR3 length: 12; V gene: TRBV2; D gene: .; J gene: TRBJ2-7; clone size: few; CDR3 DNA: TGTGCCAGCAGCGAGACTCAGGACGAGCAGTACTTC; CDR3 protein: CASSETQDEQYF
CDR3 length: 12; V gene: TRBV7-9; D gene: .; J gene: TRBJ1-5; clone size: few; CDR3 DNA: TGTGCCAGTGGGGTGGGTAAACAGCCCCAGCATTTT; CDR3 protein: CASGVGKQPQHF
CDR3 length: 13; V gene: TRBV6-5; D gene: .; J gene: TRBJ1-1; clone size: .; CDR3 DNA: TGTGCCAGCAGTTTCGGACAGAACACTGAAGCTTTCTTT; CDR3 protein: CASSFGQNTEAFF
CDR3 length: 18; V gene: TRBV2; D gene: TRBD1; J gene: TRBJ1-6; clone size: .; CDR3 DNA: TGTGCCAGCAGAGCGAGGGACAGGGGTTTCTCCTATAATTCACCCCTCCACTTT; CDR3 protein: CASRARDRGFSYNSPLHF
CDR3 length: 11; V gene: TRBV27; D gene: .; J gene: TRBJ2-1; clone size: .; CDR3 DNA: TGTGCCAGCAGTTCGGTCAGTGAGCAGTTCTTC; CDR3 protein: CASSSVSEQFF
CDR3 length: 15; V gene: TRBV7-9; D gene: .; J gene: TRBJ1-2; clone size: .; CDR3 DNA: TGTGCCAGCAGCTTAGAGTCCGGGTCAGTCGATGGCTACACCTTC; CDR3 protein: CASSLESGSVDGYTF
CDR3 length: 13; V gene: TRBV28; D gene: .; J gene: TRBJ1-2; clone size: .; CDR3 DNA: TGTGCCAGCAGCCAAGACAGCCCCTATGGCTACACCTTC; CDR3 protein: CASSQDSPYGYTF
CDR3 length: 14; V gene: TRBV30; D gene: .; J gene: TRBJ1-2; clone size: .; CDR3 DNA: TGTGCCTGGAGTGTCGCGGGATCTAACTATGGCTACACCTTC; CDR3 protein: CAWSVAGSNYGYTF
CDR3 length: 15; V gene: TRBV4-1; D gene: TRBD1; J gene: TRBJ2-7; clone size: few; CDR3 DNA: TGCGCCAGCAGCCAAGCTAGACAGGGCTCCTACGAGCAGTACTTC; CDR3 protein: CASSQARQGSYEQYF
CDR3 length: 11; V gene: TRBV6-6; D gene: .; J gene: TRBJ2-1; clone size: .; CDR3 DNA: .; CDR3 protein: CASWGGGSKFF
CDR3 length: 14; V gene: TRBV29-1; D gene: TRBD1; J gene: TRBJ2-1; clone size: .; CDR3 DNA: TGCAGCGCTGGCTCCGGGACAGGGTCCAATGAGCAGTTCTTC; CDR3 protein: CSAGSGTGSNEQFF
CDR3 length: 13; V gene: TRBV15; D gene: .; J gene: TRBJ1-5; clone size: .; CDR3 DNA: TGTGCCACCAGCCAAGGGAGCAATCAGCCCCAGCATTTT; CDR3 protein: CATSQGSNQPQHF
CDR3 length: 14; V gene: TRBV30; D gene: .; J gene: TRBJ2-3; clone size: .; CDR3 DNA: TGTGCCTGGGGTGCCTCATCCCGGACAGATACGCAGTATTTT; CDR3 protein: CAWGASSRTDTQYF
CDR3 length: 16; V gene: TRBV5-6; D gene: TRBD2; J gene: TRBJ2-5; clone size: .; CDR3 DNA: TGTGCCAGCAGCCGGACTAGCGGGGGGCTACAAGAGACCCAGTACTTC; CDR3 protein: CASSRTSGGLQETQYF
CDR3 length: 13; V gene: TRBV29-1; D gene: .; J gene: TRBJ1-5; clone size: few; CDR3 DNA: TGCAGCGTTGCAACCGGGGGAAATCAGCCCCAGCATTTT; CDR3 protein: CSVATGGNQPQHF
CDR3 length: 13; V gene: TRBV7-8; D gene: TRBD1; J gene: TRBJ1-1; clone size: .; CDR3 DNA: TGTGCCAGCAGCCCACGACAGGGAGGTGAAGCTTTCTTT; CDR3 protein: CASSPRQGGEAFF
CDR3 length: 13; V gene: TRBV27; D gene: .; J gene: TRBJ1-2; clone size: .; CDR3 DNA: TGTGCCAGCAGTTTGTCTGGGGTGGGTGGCTACACCTTC; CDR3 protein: CASSLSGVGGYTF
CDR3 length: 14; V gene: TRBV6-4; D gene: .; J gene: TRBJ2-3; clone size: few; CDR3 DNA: TGTGCCAGCAGTGAAACAGCGAGCACAGATACGCAGTATTTT; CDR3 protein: CASSETASTDTQYF
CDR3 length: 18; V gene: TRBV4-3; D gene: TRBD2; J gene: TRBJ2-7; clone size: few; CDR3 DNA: TGCGCCAGCAGCCAGTCCCCGCTACTAGCGGGTACCACCTACGAGCAGTACTTC; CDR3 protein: CASSQSPLLAGTTYEQYF
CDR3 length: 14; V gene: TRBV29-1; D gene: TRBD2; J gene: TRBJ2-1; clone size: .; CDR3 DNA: TGCAGCGTTGACGTACTAGCGGGGACCAATGAGCAGTTCTTC; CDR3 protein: CSVDVLAGTNEQFF
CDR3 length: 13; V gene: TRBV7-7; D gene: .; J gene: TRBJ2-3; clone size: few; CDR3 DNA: TGTGCCAGCAGCGTAATCCCGCGGGATACGCAGTATTTT; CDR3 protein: CASSVIPRDTQYF
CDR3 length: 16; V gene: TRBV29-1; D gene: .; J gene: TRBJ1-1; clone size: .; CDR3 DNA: TGCAGCGTTGAAGGCTCAGCGGGGGCGGTGAACACTGAAGCTTTCTTT; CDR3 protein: CSVEGSAGAVNTEAFF
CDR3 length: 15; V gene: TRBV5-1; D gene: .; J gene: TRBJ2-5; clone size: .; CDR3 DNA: TGCGCCAGCAGCTTGGCCACTAGCTCCCGAGAGACCCAGTACTTC; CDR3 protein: CASSLATSSRETQYF
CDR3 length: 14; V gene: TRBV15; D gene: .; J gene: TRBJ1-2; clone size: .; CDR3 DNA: TGTGCCACCAGCAGAGATCCGCACGAGTATGGCTACACCTTC; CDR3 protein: CATSRDPHEYGYTF
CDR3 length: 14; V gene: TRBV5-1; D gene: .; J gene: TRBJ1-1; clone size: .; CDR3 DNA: TGCGCCAGCAGCCCAGGGACAACGAACACTGAAGCTTTCTTT; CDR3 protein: CASSPGTTNTEAFF
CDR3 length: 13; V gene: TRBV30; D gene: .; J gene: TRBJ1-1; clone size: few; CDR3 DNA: TGTGCCTGGAGTGAGAACATGAACACTGAAGCTTTCTTT; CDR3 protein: CAWSENMNTEAFF